At least ten counts were recorded for the clone carrying this TCR beta chain. What it binds is not known. This beta chain is an unintended read in a library built for alpha chains; its size means little. The record originates from a study of spatial heterogeneity in lung cancer. Study-wide background: The study consistently detected more beta-chain than alpha-chain sequences. Raw sequencing reads included, on average, more than 9.5 appearances of each unique TCR and UMI combination.

Time point here: sample taken at primary tumor resection. The roughly 79 donors had untreated early-stage non-small cell lung cancer. TCRdb itself ran the 5' RACE reads through MiXCR, one entry per CDR3 protein. The sample holds 9,800 or so distinct CDR3 sequences; 5.5% to 7% are singletons and the top ten take roughly 9.1%. Findings and limits, study-wide: Tumors with more nonsynonymous mutations had more expanded intratumoral alpha and beta TCRs.

This CDR3 region has 13 residues. Trimming shortened V by 7 bases and J by 6 bases, and 15 bases separated the two germline ends. Germline-derived CDR1 and CDR2 are ENHRY and SYGVKD. The J gene is TRBJ1-1, the V gene TRBV10-3, with a tentative D call TRBD1 (6 bases). This TCR came from a male donor with early-stage non-small cell lung cancer. This specimen was lung tumor tissue, taken at surgery. CDR3 loop: CAIKVGGAPEAFF. The DNA of the CDR3 is TGTGCCATCAAGGTGGGGGGCGCGCCTGAAGCTTTCTTT.